This TCR beta chain was recorded in a study of blood T cell repertoires in COVID-19. Enrolled through a virtual design, the participants were between about 18 and 100 years of age and came from 24 US areas. Symptom resolution, clearance, or two negative PCRs marked the recovered donors of Cohort 3. V trimming: 7 bases; J trimming: 2 bases; junction bases outside the gene matches: 6. Germline V gene lookup returns CDR1 SGHRS and CDR2 YFSETQ. The CDR3 extends over 15 amino acids. Original handling: Counts of nucleated cells, estimated from reference gene primer amplification, were obtained. Measured with immunoSEQ multiplex PCR; TCRdb has only the in-frame clones, and not every one. Clonal size and the V and J genes are those of that table, whereas D and trimming came from the DNA. The sample includes some 400,000 clones, 80% to 90% of them seen just once.

The sequencing sample was made of PBMCs or T cells enriched from blood (not recorded which). V and J are TRBV5-1 and TRBJ2-2, with 9 bases that match TRBD1. The receptor was isolated from a man aged 25 to 45 who had recovered from COVID-19. The CDR3, as DNA: TGCGCCAGCCGGGACAGGGCTATTAACACCGGGGAGCTGTTTTTT. As protein: CASRDRAINTGELFF.